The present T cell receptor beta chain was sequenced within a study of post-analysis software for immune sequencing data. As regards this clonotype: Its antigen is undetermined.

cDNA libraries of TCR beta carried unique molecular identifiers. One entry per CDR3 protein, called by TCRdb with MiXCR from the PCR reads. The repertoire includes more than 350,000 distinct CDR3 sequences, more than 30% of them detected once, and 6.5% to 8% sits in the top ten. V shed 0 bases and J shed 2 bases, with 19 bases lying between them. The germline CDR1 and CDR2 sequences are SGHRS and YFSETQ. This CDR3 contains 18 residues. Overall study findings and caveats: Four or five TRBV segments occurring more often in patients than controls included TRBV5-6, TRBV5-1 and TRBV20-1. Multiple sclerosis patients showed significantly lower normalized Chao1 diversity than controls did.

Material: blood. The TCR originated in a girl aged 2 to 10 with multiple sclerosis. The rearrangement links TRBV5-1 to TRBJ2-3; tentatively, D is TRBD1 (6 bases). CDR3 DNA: TGCGCCAGCAGCTTGGTTGAGAGGACAGTGATCTTCACAGATACGCAGTATTTT. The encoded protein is CASSLVERTVIFTDTQYF.